This T cell receptor (beta chain) was captured by sequencing in a study of shared clonotypes between healthy human individuals (dated by TCRdb to 2020 to 2022). Describing the broader study: The cohort comprised a couple of women and a few men aged 18 to 49 years. For each donor, CD4 naive and CD4 memory were each run on three plates, CD8 naive on two plates, and CD8 memory on one plate. Blood TCR repertoires of roughly 5 healthy adults were deeply sequenced to estimate repertoire size and the extent of clonotype sharing between individuals. Libraries were prepared and TCR repertoires were sequenced by different laboratories using diverse techniques, in order to increase sequencing depth and limit assay-specific biases. Per donor, leukapheresis produced somewhere between about 0.94 and 8.9 billion PBMCs.

Donors were healthy HIV-negative adults with no recently reported acute infections or vaccinations. Every donor was a Caucasian adult living in Nashville, Tennessee, USA. CD4+ T cells were enriched through magnetic negative selection, after which naive cells were positively selected on CD45RA and the remaining negative fraction served as the memory subset. After blood collection by leukapheresis, PBMCs were isolated using Ficoll-Histopaque density gradient centrifugation and then cryopreserved in the vapor phase of liquid nitrogen. Purity and quantity of every magnetically sorted T cell population were checked by analytical flow cytometry. Genomic DNA was isolated from each sorted fraction and quantified by UV absorbance on a Nanodrop 2000c. CDR1 and CDR2 were assigned from the germline V gene as MRHNA and SNTAGT. V loses 5 bases of germline sequence and J loses 3 bases, and the interval between the two ends is 13 bases. Including the terminal cysteine and phenylalanine, the CDR3 comprises 14 residues. The DNA shown is the 42-base CDR3, in frame from base 1.

This clone was observed a handful of times. The antigen it recognizes is unknown. Within one base of it there is no much larger clone, and no base qualities were kept. Using the deep immunoSEQ assay, multiplex PCR amplified TCR CDR3 regions from genomic DNA. For each cell subset, the extracted genomic DNA was distributed evenly across all wells of several immunoSEQ 96-well plates, and each plate served as one replicate. For sorted subsets, each replicate PCR was loaded with roughly 190 ng genomic DNA, equivalent to about 30,000 T cell genomes. Purified libraries were quantified with a Qubit 3.0 fluorometer, sized on a Bioanalyzer 2100, and re-quantified with the KAPA Library Quantification kit. A separate single-read 150-cycle Illumina NextSeq 550 flow cell was used to sequence each immunoSEQ 96-well plate. The authors processed their data as follows. Because the immunoSEQ output held only junctional sequences and lacked quality scores, the filtering could not match the filtering applied to full-length reads. Sequences were annotated with PyIR, a Python wrapper for IgBLAST v1.9, and V/J genes and CDR3 were assigned using IMGT germline references. Any read was removed if the V/J assignment was weak (E-value above 1e-6), the CDR3 was missing, or the read contained stop codons, out-of-frame junctions, or ambiguous translated residues. V3J clonotypes were defined as sequences sharing an identical inferred V gene, J gene, and CDR3 amino acid sequence. The percentage overlap between two repertoires was calculated by dividing the number of shared unique clonotypes by the size of the smaller repertoire. RTK rarefaction, the Chao1 estimator, and Recon v2.1 estimates of unobserved clonotypes were used to assess repertoire richness. Generation probabilities were computed with OLGA for all TCRbeta clonotypes obtained by the gDNA method from several donors. Imported from immuneACCESS, the table was reduced by TCRdb to in-frame sequences with V and J called. These copies leave out some clones; in studies compared against another copy, an unresolved V gene accounts for under half, and the cause of the remainder is not known. That table furnishes V, J and clone size, whereas the DNA furnished D and trimming. The sample contains under 650,000 clones, approximately 95% of them found a single time. The ten largest clonotypes hold about 0.064% of the sample.

The research as a whole found: Incomplete sequencing was indicated by rarefaction of sorted-subset datasets, despite the large sequencing depth. Sampling was restricted to blood, and TCR repertoires in tissue are likely to differ from TCR repertoires in blood. The small number of donors limited the genetic and exposure-history diversity represented. Around 5% of naive CD4, more than 3% of naive CD8, 2% to 2.5% of memory CD4, and 0.35% to 0.4% of memory CD8 clonotypes were shared across a handful of donors. Pairwise subsampling indicated that sequencing depth was expected to affect the degree of clonotype sharing among donors. Naive subsets generally had larger estimated clonotype richness than memory subsets did. Compared with non-shared clonotypes, the clonotypes found in all four sorted-subset donors had higher generation probabilities.

Recombination linked TRBV6-4 to TRBJ1-2, with a tentative D gene TRBD1 over 5 matching bases. The sample comprised naive CD4+ T cells sorted from blood. The cell subset or site label corresponds to: CD45RA+ positively selected. The source is a woman aged 25 to 39 in good health. At the DNA level, the sequence is TGTGCCAGCAGTTCCATCTTGGGGGACTATGGCTACACCTTC. Its amino acids are CASSSILGDYGYTF.